This TCR beta chain was sequenced for a study of shared clonotypes between healthy human individuals. Germline V gene data show CDR1 as SGDLS and CDR2 as YYNGEE. The CDR3 covers 15 residues. With 0 bases removed from V and 3 bases from J, the gap between germline ends came to 12 bases. About this clone itself: Antigen specificity is unknown.

Evenly divided among several immunoSEQ plates was the genomic DNA of each subset. The data were produced by immunoSEQ multiplex PCR, yet TCRdb's version contains in-frame clones alone and is incomplete. The sample contains some 1.5 million clones, around 98% of which appear only once. Study observations and caveats: Measured sharing among donors was expected to vary with sequencing depth. Non-shared clonotypes displayed generation probabilities falling below those of clonotypes present in all four donors.

The source material was naive CD4+ T cells sorted from blood. Subset denoted: CD45RA+ positively selected. The rearrangement links TRBV9 to TRBJ1-1, with a tentative D call TRBD1 (5 bases). This receptor was obtained from a young man in good health. CDR3 protein: CASSVVPGGDTEAFF. The CDR3 bases are TGTGCCAGCAGCGTAGTCCCGGGGGGGGACACTGAAGCTTTCTTT.